This paragraph covers one TCR beta chain sequence. It lacks a known antigen. No much larger clonotype is one base removed from it; base qualities were not supplied. TCRbeta CDR3 regions were amplified from genomic DNA using the immunoSEQ Assay, a bias-controlled multiplex PCR. The original methods were these. The number of nucleated cells in each sample was estimated by amplification of reference gene primers within the assay. To quantify the absolute abundance of each unique TCRbeta CDR3 rearrangement, sequence reads were collapsed and filtered. Productive Simpson clonality was computed per sample as the square root of Simpson's diversity index over productive rearrangements. As stored in TCRdb, this immuneACCESS dataset retains in-frame rearrangements with V and J assigned. A fraction of the clones does not appear; measured against another copy, unresolved V genes explain less than half of the discrepancy, and the remainder lacks a known reason. V, J and clone size were drawn from that table, and D and trimming were deduced from the DNA. The sample data list 50,000 to 65,000 clones, and approximately 83% of these were observed just once. Jointly, the top ten make up approximately 15% of the sample.

The CDR3 contains 20 residues, cysteine and phenylalanine counted. The read is trimmed to its CDR3 DNA, 60 bases read in frame from base 1. Clipping removes 6 bases from V and 0 bases from J, with 14 as the unmatched junction base count. The germline V gene gives CDR1 as MNHEY and CDR2 as SVGEGT. This sample was included in a study of blood T cell repertoires in COVID-19 (dated by TCRdb to 2020 to 2022). Study-level background: Samples covering the acute and convalescent phases of COVID-19 were provided by collaborators in the United States, Italy and Spain. The material from the prospective study consisted of cDNA or gDNA derived from T cells, B-cell-depleted T cells, or PBMCs. The dataset comprised deeply sampled blood TCRbeta repertoires from subjects exposed to, actively infected with, or recovered from COVID-19. The repertoires were made available in a free public database intended to serve as a resource for research on the immune response to SARS-CoV-2. The samples were drawn from two sources: the first 160 participants of the ongoing ImmuneRACE study, and fewer than 1,500 subjects contributed by 6 global collaborators. Sample metadata almost always included a de-identified subject ID, COVID-19 status, age in years and sex. Where available, HLA class I and class II types were obtained from metadata supplied by the sample provider rather than from assay-based typing. Results the study describes overall, beyond this receptor: The quantity of clinical and demographic metadata differed by source and by participant and was supplied without curation.

Whole blood was collected in K2EDTA tubes by collaborating institutions according to the institutions' own protocols. Collaborator samples were shipped for TCRbeta analysis as frozen whole blood, isolated PBMCs, or DNA extracted from either sample type. The V and J segments used are TRBV6-2 or TRBV6-3 and TRBJ2-6, and 10 bases in between align with TRBD2. Input material: peripheral blood. This receptor was identified in a human donor in a cohort sampled during active COVID-19. The CDR3 protein is CASSGGPTSGSFSGANVLTF. The DNA sequence reads TGTGCCAGCAGCGGGGGGCCGACTAGCGGGTCTTTCTCTGGGGCCAACGTCCTGACTTTC.